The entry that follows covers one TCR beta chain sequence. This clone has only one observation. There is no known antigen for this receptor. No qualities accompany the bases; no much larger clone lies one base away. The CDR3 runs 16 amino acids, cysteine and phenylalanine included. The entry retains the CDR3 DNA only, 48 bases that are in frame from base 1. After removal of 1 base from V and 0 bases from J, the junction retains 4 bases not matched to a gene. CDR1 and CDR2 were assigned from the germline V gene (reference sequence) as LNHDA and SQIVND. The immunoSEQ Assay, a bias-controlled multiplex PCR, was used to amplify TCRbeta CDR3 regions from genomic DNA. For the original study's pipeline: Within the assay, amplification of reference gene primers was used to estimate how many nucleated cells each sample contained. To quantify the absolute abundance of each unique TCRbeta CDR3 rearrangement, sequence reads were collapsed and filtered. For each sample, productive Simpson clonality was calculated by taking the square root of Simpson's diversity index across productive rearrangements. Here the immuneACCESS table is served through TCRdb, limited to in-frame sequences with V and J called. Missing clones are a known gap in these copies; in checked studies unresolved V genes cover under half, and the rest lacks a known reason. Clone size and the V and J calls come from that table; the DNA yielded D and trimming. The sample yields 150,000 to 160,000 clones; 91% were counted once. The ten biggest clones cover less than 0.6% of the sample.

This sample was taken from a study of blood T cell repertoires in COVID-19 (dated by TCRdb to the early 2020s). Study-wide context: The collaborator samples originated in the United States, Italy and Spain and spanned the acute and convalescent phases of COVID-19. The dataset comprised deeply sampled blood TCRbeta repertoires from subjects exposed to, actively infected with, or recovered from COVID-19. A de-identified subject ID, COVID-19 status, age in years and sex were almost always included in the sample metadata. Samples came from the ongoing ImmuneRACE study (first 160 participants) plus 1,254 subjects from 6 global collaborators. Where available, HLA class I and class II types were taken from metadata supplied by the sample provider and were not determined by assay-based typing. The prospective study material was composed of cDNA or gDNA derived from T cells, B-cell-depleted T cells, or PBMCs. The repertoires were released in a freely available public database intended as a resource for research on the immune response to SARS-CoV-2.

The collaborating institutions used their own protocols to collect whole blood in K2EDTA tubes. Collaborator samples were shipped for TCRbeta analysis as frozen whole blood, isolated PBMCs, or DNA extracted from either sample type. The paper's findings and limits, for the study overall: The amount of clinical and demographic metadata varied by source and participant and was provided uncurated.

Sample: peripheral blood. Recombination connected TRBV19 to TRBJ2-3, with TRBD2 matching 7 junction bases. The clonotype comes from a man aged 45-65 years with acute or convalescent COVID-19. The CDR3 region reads CASSIGVGGSTDTQYF. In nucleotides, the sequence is TGTGCCAGTAGTATAGGTGTGGGAGGGAGCACAGATACGCAGTATTTT. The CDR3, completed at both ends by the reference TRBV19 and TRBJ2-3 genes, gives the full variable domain DGGITQSPKYLFRKEGQNVTLSCEQNLNHDAMYWYRQDPGQGLRLIYYSQIVNDFQKGDIAEGYSVSREKKESFPLTVTSAQKNPTAFYLCASSIGVGGSTDTQYFGPGTRLTVL.